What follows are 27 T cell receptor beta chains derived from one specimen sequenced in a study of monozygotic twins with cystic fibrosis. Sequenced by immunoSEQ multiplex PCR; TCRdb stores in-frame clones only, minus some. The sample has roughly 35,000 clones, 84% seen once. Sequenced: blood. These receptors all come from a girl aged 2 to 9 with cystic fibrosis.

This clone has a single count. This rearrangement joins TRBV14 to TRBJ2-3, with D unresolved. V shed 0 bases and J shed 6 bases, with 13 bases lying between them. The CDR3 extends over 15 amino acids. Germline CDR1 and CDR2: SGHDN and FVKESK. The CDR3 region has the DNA TGTGCCAGCAGCCAAGAAAGGGTCATCTCGGATACGCAGTATTTT. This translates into CASSQERVISDTQYF. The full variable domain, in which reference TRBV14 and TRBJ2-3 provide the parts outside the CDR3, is EAGVTQFPSHSVIEKGQTVTLRCDPISGHDNLYWYRRVMGKEIKFLLHFVKESKQDESGMPNNRFLAERTGGTYSTLKVQPAELEDSGVYFCASSQERVISDTQYFGPGTRLTVL.

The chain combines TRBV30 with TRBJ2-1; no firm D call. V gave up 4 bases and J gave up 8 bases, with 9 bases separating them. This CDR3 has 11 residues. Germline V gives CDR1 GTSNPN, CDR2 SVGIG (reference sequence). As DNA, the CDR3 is TGTGCCTGGACTAATCGGGATGAGCAGTTCTTC. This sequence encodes CAWTNRDEQFF. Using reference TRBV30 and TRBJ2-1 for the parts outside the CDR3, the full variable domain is SQTIHQWPATLVQPVGSPLSLECTVEGTSNPNLYWYRQAAGRGLQLLFYSVGIGQISSEVPQNLSASRPQDRQFILSSKKLLLSDSGFYLCAWTNRDEQFFGPGTRLTVL.

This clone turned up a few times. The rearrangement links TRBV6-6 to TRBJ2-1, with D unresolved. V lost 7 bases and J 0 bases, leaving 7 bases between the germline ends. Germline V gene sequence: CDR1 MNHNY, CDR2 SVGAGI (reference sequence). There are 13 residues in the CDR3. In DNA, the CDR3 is TGTGCCAGCACAACCAGCTCCTACAATGAGCAGTTCTTC. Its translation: CASTTSSYNEQFF.

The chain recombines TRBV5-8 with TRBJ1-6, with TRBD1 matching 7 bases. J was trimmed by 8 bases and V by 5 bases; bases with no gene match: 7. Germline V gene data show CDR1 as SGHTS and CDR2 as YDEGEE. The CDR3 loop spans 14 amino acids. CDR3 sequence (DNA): TGTGCCAGCAGATCCGGGACAGCGGATTCACCCCTCCACTTT. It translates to CASRSGTADSPLHF.

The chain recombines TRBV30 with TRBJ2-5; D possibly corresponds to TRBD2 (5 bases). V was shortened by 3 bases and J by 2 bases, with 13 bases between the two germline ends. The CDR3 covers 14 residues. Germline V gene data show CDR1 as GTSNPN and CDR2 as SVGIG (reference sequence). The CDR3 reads CAWRGGLPQETQYF. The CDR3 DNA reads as TGTGCCTGGAGAGGCGGACTCCCACAAGAGACCCAGTACTTC.

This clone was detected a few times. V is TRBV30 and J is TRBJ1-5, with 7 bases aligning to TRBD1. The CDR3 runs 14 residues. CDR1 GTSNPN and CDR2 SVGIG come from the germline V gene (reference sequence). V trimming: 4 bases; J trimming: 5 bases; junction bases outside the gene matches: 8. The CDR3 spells CAWNGRQGDQPQHF. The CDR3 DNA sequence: TGTGCCTGGAACGGGCGACAGGGTGATCAGCCCCAGCATTTT.

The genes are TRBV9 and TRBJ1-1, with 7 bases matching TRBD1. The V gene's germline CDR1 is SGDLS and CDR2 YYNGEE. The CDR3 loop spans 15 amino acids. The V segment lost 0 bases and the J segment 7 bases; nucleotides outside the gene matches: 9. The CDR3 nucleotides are TGTGCCAGCAGCGTAGGGGGGACAGCGGCTGGTGAAGCTTTCTTT. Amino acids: CASSVGGTAAGEAFF.

CDR3 in DNA: TGCGCCAGCAGCCAAGACGGCAGGGCTAACTATGGCTACACCTTC. Translation gives CASSQDGRANYGYTF. The chain links TRBV4-3 to TRBJ1-2; maybe TRBD1 (5 bases). The V end was cut by 0 bases, the J end by 0 bases, with 8 bases between. This CDR3 region has 15 residues. Looked up from germline, CDR1 is LGHNA and CDR2 is YSLEER.

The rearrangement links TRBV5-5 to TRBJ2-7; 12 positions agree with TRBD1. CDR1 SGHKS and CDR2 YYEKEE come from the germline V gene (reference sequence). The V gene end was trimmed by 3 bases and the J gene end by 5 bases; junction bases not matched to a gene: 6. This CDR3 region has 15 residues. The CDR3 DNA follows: TGTGCCAGCAGCTATTCCGGGACAGGGGGCCACGAGCAGTACTTC. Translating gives CASSYSGTGGHEQYF. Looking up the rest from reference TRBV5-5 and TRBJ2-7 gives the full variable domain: DAGVTQSPTHLIKTRGQQVTLRCSPISGHKSVSWYQQVLGQGPQFIFQYYEKEERGRGNFPDRFSARQFPNYSSELNVNALLLGDSALYLCASSYSGTGGHEQYFGPGTRLTVT.

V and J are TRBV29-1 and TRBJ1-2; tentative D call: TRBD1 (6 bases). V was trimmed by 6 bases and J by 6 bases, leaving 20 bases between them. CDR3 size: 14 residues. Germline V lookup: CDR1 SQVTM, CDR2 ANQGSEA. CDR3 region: CSVNPGGLWDGYTF. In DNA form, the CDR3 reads TGCAGCGTAAACCCCGGGGGGCTTTGGGATGGCTACACCTTC.

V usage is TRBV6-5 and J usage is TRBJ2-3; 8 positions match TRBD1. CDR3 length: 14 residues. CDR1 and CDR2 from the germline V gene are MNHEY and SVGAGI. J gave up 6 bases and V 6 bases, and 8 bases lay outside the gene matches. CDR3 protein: CASSTRGLGDTQYF. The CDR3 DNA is TGTGCCAGCAGCACCAGGGGGCTAGGGGATACGCAGTATTTT.

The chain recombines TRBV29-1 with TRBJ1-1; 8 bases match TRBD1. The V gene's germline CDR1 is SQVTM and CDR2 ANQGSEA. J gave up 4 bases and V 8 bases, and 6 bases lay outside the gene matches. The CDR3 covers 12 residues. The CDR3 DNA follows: TGCAGCACTGGGGGGACAGGCACTGAAGCTTTCTTT. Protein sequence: CSTGGTGTEAFF.

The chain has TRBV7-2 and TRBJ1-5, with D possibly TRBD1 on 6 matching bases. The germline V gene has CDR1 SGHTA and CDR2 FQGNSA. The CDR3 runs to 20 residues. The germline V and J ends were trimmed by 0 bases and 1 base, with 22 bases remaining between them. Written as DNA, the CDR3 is TGTGCCAGCAGCTTAGCGGGCTGGGGGCATAGTGGTGTGAGCAATCAGCCCCAGCATTTT. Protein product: CASSLAGWGHSGVSNQPQHF.

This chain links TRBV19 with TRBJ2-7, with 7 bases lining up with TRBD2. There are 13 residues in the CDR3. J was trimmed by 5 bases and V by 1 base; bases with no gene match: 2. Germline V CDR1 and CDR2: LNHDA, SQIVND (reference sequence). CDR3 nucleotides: TGTGCCAGTAGTATAGGGCGGGGGAACGAGCAGTACTTC. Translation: CASSIGRGNEQYF.

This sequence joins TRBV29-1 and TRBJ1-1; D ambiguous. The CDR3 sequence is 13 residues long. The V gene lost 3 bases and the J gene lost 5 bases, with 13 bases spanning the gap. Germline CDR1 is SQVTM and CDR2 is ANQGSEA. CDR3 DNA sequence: TGCAGCGTTGACAAAGCCCTCATAACTGAAGCTTTCTTT. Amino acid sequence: CSVDKALITEAFF.

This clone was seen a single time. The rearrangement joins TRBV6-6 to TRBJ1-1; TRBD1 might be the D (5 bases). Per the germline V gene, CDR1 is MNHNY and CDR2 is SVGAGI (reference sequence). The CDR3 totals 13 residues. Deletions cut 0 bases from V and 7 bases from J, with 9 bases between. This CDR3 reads CASSYSGASEAFF. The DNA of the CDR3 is TGTGCCAGCAGTTACTCTGGGGCCAGTGAAGCTTTCTTT.

The CDR3 spells CASSWAGGARETQYF. The CDR3 DNA reads as TGCGCCAGCAGCTGGGCCGGGGGGGCGCGAGAGACCCAGTACTTC. The chain employs TRBV5-1 and TRBJ2-5, with 8 bases that match TRBD2. Germline assignment: CDR1 SGHRS and CDR2 YFSETQ. CDR3 length equals 15 residues. The V gene end was trimmed by 3 bases and the J gene end by 4 bases; junction bases not matched to a gene: 8. Together with reference TRBV5-1 and TRBJ2-5, the CDR3 gives the full variable domain: KAGVTQTPRYLIKTRGQQVTLSCSPISGHRSVSWYQQTPGQGLQFLFEYFSETQRNKGNFPGRFSGRQFSNSRSEMNVSTLELGDSALYLCASSWAGGARETQYFGPGTRLLVL.

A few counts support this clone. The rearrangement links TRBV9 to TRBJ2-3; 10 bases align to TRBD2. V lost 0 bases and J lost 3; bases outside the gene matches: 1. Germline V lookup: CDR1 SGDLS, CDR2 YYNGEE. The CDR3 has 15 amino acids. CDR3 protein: CASSVGGLATDTQYF. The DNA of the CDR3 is TGTGCCAGCAGCGTAGGGGGACTAGCGACAGATACGCAGTATTTT. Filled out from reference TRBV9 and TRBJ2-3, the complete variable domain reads DSGVTQTPKHLITATGQRVTLRCSPRSGDLSVYWYQQSLDQGLQFLIQYYNGEERAKGNILERFSAQQFPDLHSELNLSSLELGDSALYFCASSVGGLATDTQYFGPGTRLTVL.

CDR3 nucleotide sequence: TGTGCCAGCAGCTTAGGGCACAAGGGTTACACTGAAGCTTTCTTT. It specifies CASSLGHKGYTEAFF. The genes are TRBV7-6 and TRBJ1-1; D not resolved. The V end lost 1 base, the J end lost 3 bases, and 12 bases lay between the germline ends. Germline CDR1 reads SGHVS; CDR2 reads FNYEAQ. This CDR3 has 15 residues.

As DNA, the CDR3 is TGTGCCAGCAGCGTAGCGCACAGCACAGATACGCAGTATTTT. This encodes CASSVAHSTDTQYF. This chain uses TRBV9 with TRBJ2-3; the D is unclear. The CDR3 has 14 residues. V was cut by 0 bases and J by 0 bases, with 5 bases left in between. Germline CDR1 is SGDLS and CDR2 is YYNGEE. Full variable domain (missing parts from reference TRBV9 and TRBJ2-3): DSGVTQTPKHLITATGQRVTLRCSPRSGDLSVYWYQQSLDQGLQFLIQYYNGEERAKGNILERFSAQQFPDLHSELNLSSLELGDSALYFCASSVAHSTDTQYFGPGTRLTVL.

CDR3 nucleotide sequence: TGTGCCAGCTCACCAGGGGGTAGCCACCTTTTGGAGACCCAGTACTTC. Its translation is CASSPGGSHLLETQYF. The chain combines TRBV18 with TRBJ2-5; the D call may be TRBD1 or TRBD2 (5 bases each). The germline CDR1 and CDR2 sequences are KGHSH and LQKENI. The CDR3 runs to 16 residues. Trimming took off 2 bases at V and 5 bases at J, with 18 bases between the two ends.

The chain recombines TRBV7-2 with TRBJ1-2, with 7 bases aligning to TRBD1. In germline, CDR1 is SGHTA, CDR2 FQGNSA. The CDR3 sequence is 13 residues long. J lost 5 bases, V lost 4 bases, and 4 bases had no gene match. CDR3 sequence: CASSSQQGYGYTF. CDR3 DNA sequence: TGTGCCAGCAGCTCACAACAGGGGTATGGCTACACCTTC.

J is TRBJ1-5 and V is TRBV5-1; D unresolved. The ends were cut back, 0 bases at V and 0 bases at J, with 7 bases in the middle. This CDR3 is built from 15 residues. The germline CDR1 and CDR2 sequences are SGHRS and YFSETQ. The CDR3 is CASSLDSYSNQPQHF. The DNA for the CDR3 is TGCGCCAGCAGCTTGGACAGTTATAGCAATCAGCCCCAGCATTTT.

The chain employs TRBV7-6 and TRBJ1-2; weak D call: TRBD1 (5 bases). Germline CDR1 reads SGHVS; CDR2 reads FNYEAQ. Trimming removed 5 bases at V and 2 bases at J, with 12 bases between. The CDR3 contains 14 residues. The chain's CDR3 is CASSPGLLNYGYTF. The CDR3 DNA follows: TGTGCCAGCAGCCCGGGACTCCTCAACTATGGCTACACCTTC.

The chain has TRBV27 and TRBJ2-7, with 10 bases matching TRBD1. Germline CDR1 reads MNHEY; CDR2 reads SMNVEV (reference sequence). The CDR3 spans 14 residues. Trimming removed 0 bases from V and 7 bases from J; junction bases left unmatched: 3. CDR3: CASSLSDRGMEQYF. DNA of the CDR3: TGTGCCAGCAGTTTATCGGACAGGGGGATGGAGCAGTACTTC.

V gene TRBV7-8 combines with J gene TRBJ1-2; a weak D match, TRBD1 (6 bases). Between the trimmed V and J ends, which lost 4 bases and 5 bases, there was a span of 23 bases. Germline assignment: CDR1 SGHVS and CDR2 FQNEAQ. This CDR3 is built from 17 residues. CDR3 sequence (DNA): TGTGCCAGCAGCTCGAGAGGGGCAGGGGCTCAAGGGTATGGCTACACCTTC. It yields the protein CASSSRGAGAQGYGYTF.

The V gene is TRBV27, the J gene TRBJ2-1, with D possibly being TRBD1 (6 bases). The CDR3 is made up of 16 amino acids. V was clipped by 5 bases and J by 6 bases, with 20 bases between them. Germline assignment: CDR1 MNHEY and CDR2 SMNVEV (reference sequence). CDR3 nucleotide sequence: TGTGCCAGCAGTCCCGACAGGTGGTCCCACCTCAATGAGCAGTTCTTC. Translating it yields CASSPDRWSHLNEQFF.